This entry lists 14 T cell receptor beta chains sequenced from one sample in a study of T-cell reconstitution after alpha-beta-depleted transplantation in children. Unique molecular identifiers were used to barcode this TCRbeta library. Using its own MiXCR run on the PCR reads, TCRdb lists one record per CDR3 protein. Of just under 350,000 distinct CDR3 sequences listed, roughly 15% are singletons. Specimen: PBMCs, mostly from graft donor cells, collected 360 days after TCRalphabeta/CD19-depleted stem cell transplant. The receptors were gathered from a male patient aged 2-9 years who had a stem cell transplant for acute lymphoblastic leukemia, so the T cells may come from the graft donor.

Ten or more counts support this clonotype. The chain employs TRBV11-1 and TRBJ2-1; TRBD2 agrees at 8 bases. J lost 5 bases, V lost 4 bases, and 13 bases had no gene match. The CDR3 covers 17 residues. The germline CDR1 and CDR2 sequences are SGHAT and FQDESV (reference sequence). The DNA of the CDR3 is TGTGCCAGCAGCTCACTTGGGCGTAGCGGGGACAACAATGAGCAGTTCTTC. Protein: CASSSLGRSGDNNEQFF.

The sample holds a few counts of this clonotype. This rearrangement joins TRBV20-1 to TRBJ1-5, with unresolved D. The CDR3 runs 18 residues. Germline CDR1 is DFQATT and CDR2 is SNEGSKA (reference sequence). Trimming stripped 0 bases from V and 5 bases from J, with 23 bases between. The DNA for the CDR3 is TGCAGTGCTAGAGATACCCTCGGGTCTTCACCCAGATATCAGCCCCAGCATTTT. Protein: CSARDTLGSSPRYQPQHF.

The chain joins TRBV5-6 to TRBJ2-3; 9 bases align to TRBD1. CDR3 length: 14 residues. J gave up 5 bases and V 3 bases, and 4 bases lay outside the gene matches. Germline values: CDR1 SGHDT, CDR2 YYEEEE. DNA for the CDR3: TGTGCCAGCAGCTCCACAGGGGGCGGAGATACGCAGTATTTT. Amino acids: CASSSTGGGDTQYF.

This clonotype was recorded at least ten times. The chain employs TRBV10-2 and TRBJ2-7, with 7 bases that match TRBD1. Germline CDR1 and CDR2: WSHSY and SAAADI. V lost 2 bases, J lost 1 base, and 5 bases stayed unmatched. The CDR3 is 15 amino acids. The DNA for the CDR3 is TGCGCCAGCAGTGAGACAGGGGTACCGTCCTACGAGCAGTACTTC. This translates into CASSETGVPSYEQYF.

This chain links TRBV10-3 with TRBJ2-1, with 11 bases fitting TRBD1. V shed 0 bases, J shed 2 bases, and the junction held 0 bases outside the gene matches. The CDR3 is 16 residues long. Per the germline V gene, CDR1 is ENHRY and CDR2 is SYGVKD. This chain's CDR3 is CAISESGQGAYNEQFF. DNA of the CDR3: TGTGCCATCAGTGAGTCGGGACAGGGGGCCTACAATGAGCAGTTCTTC.

This clonotype has just a few counts. Here the CDR3 reads CASSQERTLGGSTDTQYF. The CDR3 DNA is TGTGCCAGCAGCCAAGAAAGGACCCTAGGGGGATCCACAGATACGCAGTATTTT. This sequence joins TRBV4-2 and TRBJ2-3, with D possibly being TRBD1 (6 bases). V lost 0 bases, J lost 2 bases, and 18 bases lay in between. CDR3 length: 18 residues. Germline assignment: CDR1 LGHNA and CDR2 YNFKEQ.

The chain recombines TRBV14 with TRBJ2-5; D possibly matches TRBD1 or TRBD2 (6 bases each). Germline loops: CDR1 SGHDN, CDR2 FVKESK. The CDR3 consists of 19 residues. Trimming removed 0 bases at V and 5 bases at J, with 25 bases between. The CDR3 sequence is CASSQDWRGQPRLYETQYF. The CDR3 DNA is TGTGCCAGCAGCCAAGATTGGCGGGGACAACCAAGGCTTTACGAGACCCAGTACTTC.

The rearrangement uses TRBV10-2 and TRBJ2-7; TRBD2 aligns across 8 bases. J gave up 6 bases and V 8 bases, and 9 bases lay outside the gene matches. The CDR3 totals 13 residues. Germline V CDR1 and CDR2: WSHSY, SAAADI. The CDR3 bases are TGCGCCAGCGAGCTTACTAGCGGTGGCGAGCAGTACTTC. It yields the protein CASELTSGGEQYF.

This clonotype was counted between two and nine times. The rearrangement joins TRBV29-1 to TRBJ2-1; 12 bases are a match to TRBD2. Germline V gene sequence: CDR1 SQVTM, CDR2 ANQGSEA. With 5 bases clipped from V and 4 bases from J, the junction kept 3 bases outside the gene matches. The CDR3 is 14 residues long. CDR3 sequence: CSVRGLAGYNEQFF. The CDR3 nucleotides read TGCAGCGTTAGGGGACTAGCGGGTTACAATGAGCAGTTCTTC.

This clonotype was counted at least ten times. The chain uses TRBV5-1 and TRBJ2-1; D might be TRBD1 (6 bases). Germline CDR1 is SGHRS and CDR2 is YFSETQ. The CDR3 loop spans 16 amino acids. The ends were cut back, 4 bases at V and 4 bases at J, with 18 bases in the middle. The CDR3 sequence: CASSPRQGRLYNEQFF. DNA of the CDR3: TGCGCCAGCAGCCCGCGTCAGGGGCGCCTATACAATGAGCAGTTCTTC. Full variable domain (rest looked up from reference TRBV5-1 and TRBJ2-1): KAGVTQTPRYLIKTRGQQVTLSCSPISGHRSVSWYQQTPGQGLQFLFEYFSETQRNKGNFPGRFSGRQFSNSRSEMNVSTLELGDSALYLCASSPRQGRLYNEQFFGPGTRLTVL.

The chain employs TRBV29-1 and TRBJ2-7; 7 nucleotides line up with TRBD2. CDR3 length: 14 residues. V trimming: 3 bases; J trimming: 0 bases; junction bases outside the gene matches: 5. The germline CDR1 and CDR2 sequences are SQVTM and ANQGSEA. The DNA for the CDR3 is TGCAGCGTTGATGTTAGCGGGTACTCCTACGAGCAGTACTTC. Translating it yields CSVDVSGYSYEQYF.

In this sample, this clonotype turned up a few times. The CDR3 coding sequence is TGCAGTGCCGGGACTCCCGATGGCTACACCTTC. This sequence encodes CSAGTPDGYTF. This chain uses TRBV20-1 with TRBJ1-2; D may be TRBD1 (5 bases). V was shortened by 6 bases and J by 6 bases, with 11 bases between the two germline ends. Germline assignment: CDR1 DFQATT and CDR2 SNEGSKA (reference sequence). The CDR3 runs 11 residues.

This clonotype was observed a handful of times. The chain has TRBV20-1 and TRBJ2-1, with D hard to call. The V end lost 8 bases, the J end lost 2 bases, and 10 bases lay between the germline ends. This CDR3 is built from 12 residues. Per the germline V gene, CDR1 is DFQATT and CDR2 is SNEGSKA (reference sequence). The CDR3: CSLVGTYNEQFF. DNA for the CDR3: TGCAGTCTTGTCGGCACCTACAATGAGCAGTTCTTC.

This clonotype was recorded a few times. The chain carries TRBV4-3 and TRBJ1-4; no clear D gene. V lost 0 bases to trimming and J lost 5 bases, with 7 bases between them. Per germline, CDR1 LGHNA and CDR2 YSLEER. The CDR3 is 14 amino acids. CDR3 amino acids: CASSQDWRNEKLFF. As DNA, the CDR3 is TGCGCCAGCAGCCAAGATTGGCGAAATGAAAAACTGTTTTTT.